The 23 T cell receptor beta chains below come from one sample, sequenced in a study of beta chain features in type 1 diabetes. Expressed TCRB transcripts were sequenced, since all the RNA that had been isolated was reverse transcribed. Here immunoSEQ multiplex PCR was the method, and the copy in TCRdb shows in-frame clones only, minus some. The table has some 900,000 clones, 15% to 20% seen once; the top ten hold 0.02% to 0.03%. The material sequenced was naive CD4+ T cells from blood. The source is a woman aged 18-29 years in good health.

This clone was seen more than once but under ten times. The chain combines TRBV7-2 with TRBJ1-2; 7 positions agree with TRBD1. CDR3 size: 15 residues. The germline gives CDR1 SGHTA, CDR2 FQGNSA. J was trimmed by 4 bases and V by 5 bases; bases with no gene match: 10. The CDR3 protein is CASSVRPGQLYGYTF. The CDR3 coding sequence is TGTGCCAGCAGCGTACGACCGGGACAGCTCTATGGCTACACCTTC. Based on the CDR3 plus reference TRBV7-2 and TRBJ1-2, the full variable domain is GAGVSQSPSNKVTEKGKDVELRCDPISGHTALYWYRQSLGQGLEFLIYFQGNSAPDKSGLPSDRFSAERTGGSVSTLTIQRTQQEDSAVYLCASSVRPGQLYGYTFGSGTRLTVV.

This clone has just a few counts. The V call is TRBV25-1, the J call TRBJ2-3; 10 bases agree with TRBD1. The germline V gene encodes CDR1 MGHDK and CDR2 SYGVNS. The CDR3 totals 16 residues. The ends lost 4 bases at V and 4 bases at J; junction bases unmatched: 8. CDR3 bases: TGTGCCAGCAGTGGGTTTTGGGGACAGGGGTCAGATACGCAGTATTTT. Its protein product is CASSGFWGQGSDTQYF. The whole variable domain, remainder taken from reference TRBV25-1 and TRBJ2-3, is EADIYQTPRYLVIGTGKKITLECSQTMGHDKMYWYQQDPGMELHLIHYSYGVNSTEKGDLSSESTVSRIRTEHFPLTLESARPSHTSQYLCASSGFWGQGSDTQYFGPGTRLTVL.

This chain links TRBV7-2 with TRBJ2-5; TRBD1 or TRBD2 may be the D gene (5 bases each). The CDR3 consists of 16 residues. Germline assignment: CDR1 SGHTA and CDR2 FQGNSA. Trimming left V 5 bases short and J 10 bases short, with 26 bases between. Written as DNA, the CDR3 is TGTGCCAGCAGCCCTGGCCCCGGCAGGGACCCATTGATCCAGTACTTC. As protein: CASSPGPGRDPLIQYF.

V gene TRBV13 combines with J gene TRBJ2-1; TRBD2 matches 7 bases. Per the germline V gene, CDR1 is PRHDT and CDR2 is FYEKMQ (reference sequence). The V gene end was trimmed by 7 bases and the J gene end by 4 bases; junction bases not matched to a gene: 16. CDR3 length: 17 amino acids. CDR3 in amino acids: CASTDSGPQLSYNEQFF. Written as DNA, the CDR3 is TGTGCCAGCACAGATAGCGGGCCTCAGTTAAGTTACAATGAGCAGTTCTTC.

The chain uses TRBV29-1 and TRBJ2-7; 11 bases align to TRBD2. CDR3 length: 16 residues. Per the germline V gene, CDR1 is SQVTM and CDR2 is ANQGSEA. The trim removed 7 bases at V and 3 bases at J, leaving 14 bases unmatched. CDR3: CSAAGMLAGGHYEQYF. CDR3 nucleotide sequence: TGCAGCGCCGCTGGGATGCTAGCGGGAGGACACTACGAGCAGTACTTC.

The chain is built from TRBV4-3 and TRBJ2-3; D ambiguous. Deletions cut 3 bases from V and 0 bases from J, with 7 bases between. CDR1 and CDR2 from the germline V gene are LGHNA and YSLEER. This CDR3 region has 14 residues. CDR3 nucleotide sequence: TGCGCCAGCAGCCACCAGGAAAGCACAGATACGCAGTATTTT. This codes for CASSHQESTDTQYF.

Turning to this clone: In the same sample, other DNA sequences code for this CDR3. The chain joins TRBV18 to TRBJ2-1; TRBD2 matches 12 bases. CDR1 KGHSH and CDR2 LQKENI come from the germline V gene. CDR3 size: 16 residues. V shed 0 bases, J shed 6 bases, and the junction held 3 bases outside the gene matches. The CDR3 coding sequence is TGTGCCAGCTCACCACCGGGACTAGCGGGTGGCAATGAGCAGTTCTTC. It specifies CASSPPGLAGGNEQFF. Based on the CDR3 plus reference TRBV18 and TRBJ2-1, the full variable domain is NAGVMQNPRHLVRRRGQEARLRCSPMKGHSHVYWYRQLPEEGLKFMVYLQKENIIDESGMPKERFSAEFPKEGPSILRIQQVVRGDSAAYFCASSPPGLAGGNEQFFGPGTRLTVL.

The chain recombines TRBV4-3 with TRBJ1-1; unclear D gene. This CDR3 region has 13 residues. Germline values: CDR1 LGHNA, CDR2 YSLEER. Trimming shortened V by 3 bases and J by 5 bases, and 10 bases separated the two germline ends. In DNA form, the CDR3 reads TGCGCCAGCAGCCATTCCTGGGGTACTGAAGCTTTCTTT. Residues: CASSHSWGTEAFF.

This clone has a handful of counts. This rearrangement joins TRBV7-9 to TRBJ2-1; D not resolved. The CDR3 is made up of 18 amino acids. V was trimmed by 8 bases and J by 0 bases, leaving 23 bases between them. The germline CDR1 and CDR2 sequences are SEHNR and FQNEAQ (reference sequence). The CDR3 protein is CASVPLQRVKSSYNEQFF. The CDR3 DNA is TGTGCCAGCGTGCCCCTTCAACGAGTAAAAAGCTCCTACAATGAGCAGTTCTTC.

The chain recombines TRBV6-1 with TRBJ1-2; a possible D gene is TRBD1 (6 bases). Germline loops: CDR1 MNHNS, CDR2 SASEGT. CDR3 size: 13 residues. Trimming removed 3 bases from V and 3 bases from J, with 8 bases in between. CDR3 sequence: CASSEDSYYGYTF. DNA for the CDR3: TGTGCCAGCAGTGAGGACAGCTACTATGGCTACACCTTC.

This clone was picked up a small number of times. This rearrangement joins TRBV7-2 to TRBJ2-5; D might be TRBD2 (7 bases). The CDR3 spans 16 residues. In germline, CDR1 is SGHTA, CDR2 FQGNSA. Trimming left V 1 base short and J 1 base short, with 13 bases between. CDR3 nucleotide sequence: TGTGCCAGCAGCTTAGTTGGGGGGGCCGGCCAAGAGACCCAGTACTTC. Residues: CASSLVGGAGQETQYF.

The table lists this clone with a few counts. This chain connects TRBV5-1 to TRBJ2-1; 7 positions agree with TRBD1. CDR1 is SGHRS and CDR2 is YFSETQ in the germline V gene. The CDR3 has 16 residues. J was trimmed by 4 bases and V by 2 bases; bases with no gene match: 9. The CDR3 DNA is TGCGCCAGCAGCTTACAGACAGGGATGGGGTACAATGAGCAGTTCTTC. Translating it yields CASSLQTGMGYNEQFF.

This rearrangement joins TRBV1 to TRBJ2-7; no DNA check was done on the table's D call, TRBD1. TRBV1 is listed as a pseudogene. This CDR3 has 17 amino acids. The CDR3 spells CTSSQDQFPRATHEQYF. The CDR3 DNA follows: TGCACCAGCAGCCAAGATCAGTTCCCCAGGGCTACCCACGAGCAGTACTTC.

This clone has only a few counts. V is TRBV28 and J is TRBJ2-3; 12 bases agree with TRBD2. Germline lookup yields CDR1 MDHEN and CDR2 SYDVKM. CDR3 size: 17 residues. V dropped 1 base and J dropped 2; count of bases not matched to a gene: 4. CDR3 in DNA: TGTGCCAGCAGTTTATCCGGACTAGCGGGGTTCACAGATACGCAGTATTTT. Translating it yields CASSLSGLAGFTDTQYF.

The CDR3 loop reads CASSRTGEGSGNTIYF. The CDR3 region has the DNA TGTGCCAGCAGTCGGACAGGGGAGGGCTCTGGAAACACCATATATTTT. The chain carries TRBV28 and TRBJ1-3; 9 nucleotides agree with TRBD1. Germline lookup yields CDR1 MDHEN and CDR2 SYDVKM. After removal of 5 bases from V and 0 bases from J, the junction contained 5 bases not matched to a gene. The CDR3 contains 16 residues.

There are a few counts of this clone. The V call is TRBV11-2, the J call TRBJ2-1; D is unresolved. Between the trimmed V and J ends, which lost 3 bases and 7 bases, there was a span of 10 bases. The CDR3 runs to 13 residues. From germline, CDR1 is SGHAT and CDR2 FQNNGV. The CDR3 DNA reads TGTGCCAGCAGCTTTCAGGATTATAATGAGCAGTTCTTC. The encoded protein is CASSFQDYNEQFF.

The CDR3 here is CASSLLRESGEQYF. CDR3 bases: TGTGCCAGCAGCCTCTTGCGGGAGAGTGGGGAGCAGTACTTC. The chain uses TRBV7-2 and TRBJ2-7; TRBD2 matches at 7 bases. The ends lost 5 bases at V and 7 bases at J; junction bases unmatched: 11. CDR3 size: 14 residues. Looked up from germline, CDR1 is SGHTA and CDR2 is FQGNSA.

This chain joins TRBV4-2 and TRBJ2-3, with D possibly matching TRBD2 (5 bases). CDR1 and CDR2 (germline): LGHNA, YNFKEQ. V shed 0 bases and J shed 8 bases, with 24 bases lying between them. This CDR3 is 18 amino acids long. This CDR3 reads CASSQDLQRAGVGGTQYF. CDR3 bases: TGTGCCAGCAGCCAAGATCTTCAACGGGCTGGGGTAGGAGGTACGCAGTATTTT.

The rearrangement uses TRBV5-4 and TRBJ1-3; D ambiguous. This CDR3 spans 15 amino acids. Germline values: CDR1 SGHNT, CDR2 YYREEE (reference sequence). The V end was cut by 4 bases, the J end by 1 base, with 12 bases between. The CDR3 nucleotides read TGTGCCAGCAGCCAAGATCCTCAGTCTGGAAACACCATATATTTT. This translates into CASSQDPQSGNTIYF.

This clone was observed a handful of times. Written as DNA, the CDR3 is TGTGCCAGCAGCGTAGTCCCGGGAGTGGGGGAGACCCAGTACTTC. Translated, it gives CASSVVPGVGETQYF. The chain combines TRBV9 with TRBJ2-5; tentatively, D is TRBD2 (6 bases). This CDR3 has 15 amino acids. Trimming took off 0 bases at V and 5 bases at J, with 14 bases between the two ends. Germline-derived CDR1 and CDR2 are SGDLS and YYNGEE. Full variable domain (missing parts from reference TRBV9 and TRBJ2-5): DSGVTQTPKHLITATGQRVTLRCSPRSGDLSVYWYQQSLDQGLQFLIQYYNGEERAKGNILERFSAQQFPDLHSELNLSSLELGDSALYFCASSVVPGVGETQYFGPGTRLLVL.

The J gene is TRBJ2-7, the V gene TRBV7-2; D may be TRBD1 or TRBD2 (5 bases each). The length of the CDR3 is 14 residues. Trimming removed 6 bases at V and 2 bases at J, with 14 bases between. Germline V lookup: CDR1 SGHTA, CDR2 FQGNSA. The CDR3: CASRPRDGTYEQYF. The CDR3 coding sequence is TGTGCCAGCAGACCTCGGGACGGTACCTACGAGCAGTACTTC. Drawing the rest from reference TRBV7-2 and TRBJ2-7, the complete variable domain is GAGVSQSPSNKVTEKGKDVELRCDPISGHTALYWYRQSLGQGLEFLIYFQGNSAPDKSGLPSDRFSAERTGGSVSTLTIQRTQQEDSAVYLCASRPRDGTYEQYFGPGTRLTVT.

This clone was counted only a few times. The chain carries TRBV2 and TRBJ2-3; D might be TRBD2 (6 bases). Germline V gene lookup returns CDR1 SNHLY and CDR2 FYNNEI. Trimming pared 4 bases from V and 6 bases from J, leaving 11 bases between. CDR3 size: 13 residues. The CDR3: CASSARESDTQYF. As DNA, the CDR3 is TGTGCCAGCAGTGCCCGGGAGTCCGATACGCAGTATTTT.

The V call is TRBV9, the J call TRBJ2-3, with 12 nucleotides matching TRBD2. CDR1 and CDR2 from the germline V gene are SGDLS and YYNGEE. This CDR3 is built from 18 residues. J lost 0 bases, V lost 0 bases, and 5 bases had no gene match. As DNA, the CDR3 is TGTGCCAGCAGCGTAGTTGGCGGACTAGCGGGAAGCACAGATACGCAGTATTTT. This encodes CASSVVGGLAGSTDTQYF.